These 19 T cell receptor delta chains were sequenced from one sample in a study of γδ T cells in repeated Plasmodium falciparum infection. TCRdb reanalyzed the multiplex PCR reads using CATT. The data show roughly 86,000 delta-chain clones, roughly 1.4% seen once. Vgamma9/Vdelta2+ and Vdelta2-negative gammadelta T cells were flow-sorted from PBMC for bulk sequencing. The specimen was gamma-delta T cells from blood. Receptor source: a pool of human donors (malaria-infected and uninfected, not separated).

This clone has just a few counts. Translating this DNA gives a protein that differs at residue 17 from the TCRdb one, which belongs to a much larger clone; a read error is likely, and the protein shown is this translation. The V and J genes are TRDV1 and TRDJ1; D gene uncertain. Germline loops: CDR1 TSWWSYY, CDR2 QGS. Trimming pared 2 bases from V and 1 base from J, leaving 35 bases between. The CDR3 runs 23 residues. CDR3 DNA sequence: TGTGCTCTTGGGGAAGACCCGTCCCCTCTCTATAAGTCATTCTCCCCGTGCACCGATAAACTCATCTTT. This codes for CALGEDPSPLYKSFSPCTDKLIF.

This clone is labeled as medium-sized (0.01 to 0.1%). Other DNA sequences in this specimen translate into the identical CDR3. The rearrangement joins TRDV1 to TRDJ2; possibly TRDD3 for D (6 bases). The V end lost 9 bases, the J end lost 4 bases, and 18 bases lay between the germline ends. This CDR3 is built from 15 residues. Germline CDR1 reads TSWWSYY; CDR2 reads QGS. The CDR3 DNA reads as TGTGCTCTGACCTACGAAGGGATATCGACAGCACAACTCTTCTTT. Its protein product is CALTYEGISTAQLFF.

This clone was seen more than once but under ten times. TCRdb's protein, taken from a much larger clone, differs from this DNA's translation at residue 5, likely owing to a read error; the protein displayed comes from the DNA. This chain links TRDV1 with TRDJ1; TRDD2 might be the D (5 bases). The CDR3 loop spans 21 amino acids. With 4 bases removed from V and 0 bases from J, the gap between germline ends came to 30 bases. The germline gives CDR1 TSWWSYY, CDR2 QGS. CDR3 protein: CALGGLKPCRLILKYTDKLIF. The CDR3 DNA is TGTGCTCTTGGGGGACTCAAACCTTGCCGATTGATCCTAAAGTACACCGATAAACTCATCTTT.

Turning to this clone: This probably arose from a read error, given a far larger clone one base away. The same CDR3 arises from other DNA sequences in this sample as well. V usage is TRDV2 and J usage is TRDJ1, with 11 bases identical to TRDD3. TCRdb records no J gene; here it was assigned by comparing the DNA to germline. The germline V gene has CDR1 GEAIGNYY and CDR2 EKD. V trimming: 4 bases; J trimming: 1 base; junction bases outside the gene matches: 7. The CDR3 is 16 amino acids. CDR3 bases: TGTGCCTGTGATACCGGACTGGGGGATAGCACCGATAAACTCATCTTT. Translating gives CACDTGLGDSTDKLIF.

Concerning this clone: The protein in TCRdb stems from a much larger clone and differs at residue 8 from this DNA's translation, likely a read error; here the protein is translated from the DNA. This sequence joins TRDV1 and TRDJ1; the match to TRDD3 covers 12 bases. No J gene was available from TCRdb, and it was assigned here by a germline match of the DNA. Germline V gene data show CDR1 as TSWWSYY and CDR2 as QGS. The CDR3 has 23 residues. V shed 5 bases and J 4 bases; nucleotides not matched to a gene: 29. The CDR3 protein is CALGSSSHIGLGAGGYVRDKLIF. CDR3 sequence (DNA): TGTGCTCTTGGGTCTTCTTCCCACATAGGGTTGGGGGCTGGGGGATACGTCCGCGATAAACTCATCTTT.

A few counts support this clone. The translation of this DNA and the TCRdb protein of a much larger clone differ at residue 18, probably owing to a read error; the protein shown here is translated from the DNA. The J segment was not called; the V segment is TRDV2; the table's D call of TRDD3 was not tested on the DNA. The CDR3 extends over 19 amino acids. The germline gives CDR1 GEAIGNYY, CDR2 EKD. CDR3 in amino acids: CACDSAASQHRGYRGELTF. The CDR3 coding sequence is TGTGCCTGTGACTCGGCCGCCTCTCAACACCGGGGGTATAGGGGGGAACTCACCTTT.

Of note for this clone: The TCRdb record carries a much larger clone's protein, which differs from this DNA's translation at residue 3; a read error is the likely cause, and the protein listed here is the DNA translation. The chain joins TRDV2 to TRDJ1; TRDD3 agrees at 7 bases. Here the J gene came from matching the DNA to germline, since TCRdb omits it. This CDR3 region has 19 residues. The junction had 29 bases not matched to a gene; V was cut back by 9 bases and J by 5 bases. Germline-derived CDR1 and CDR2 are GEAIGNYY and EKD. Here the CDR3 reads CARGYRARGMDVDKDKLIF. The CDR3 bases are TGTGCCCGTGGATACCGGGCTCGGGGGATGGACGTCGATAAGGATAAACTCATCTTT.

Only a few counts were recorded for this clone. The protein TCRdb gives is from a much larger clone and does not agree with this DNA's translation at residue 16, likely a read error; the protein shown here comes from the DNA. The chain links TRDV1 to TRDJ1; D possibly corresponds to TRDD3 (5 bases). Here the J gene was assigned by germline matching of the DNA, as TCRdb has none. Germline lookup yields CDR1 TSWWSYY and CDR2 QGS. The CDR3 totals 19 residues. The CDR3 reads CALGGLSRSGALYTDRLIF. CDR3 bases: TGTGCTCTTGGGGGACTCTCGAGGTCGGGGGCCCTGTACACCGATAGACTCATCTTT.

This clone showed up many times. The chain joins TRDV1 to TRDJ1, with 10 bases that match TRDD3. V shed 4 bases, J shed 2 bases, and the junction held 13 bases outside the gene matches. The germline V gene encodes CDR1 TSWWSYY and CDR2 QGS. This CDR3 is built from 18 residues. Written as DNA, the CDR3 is TGTGCTCTTGGGGTCCATTCTACTGGGGGATGGGGGACCGATAAACTCATCTTT. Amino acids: CALGVHSTGGWGTDKLIF.

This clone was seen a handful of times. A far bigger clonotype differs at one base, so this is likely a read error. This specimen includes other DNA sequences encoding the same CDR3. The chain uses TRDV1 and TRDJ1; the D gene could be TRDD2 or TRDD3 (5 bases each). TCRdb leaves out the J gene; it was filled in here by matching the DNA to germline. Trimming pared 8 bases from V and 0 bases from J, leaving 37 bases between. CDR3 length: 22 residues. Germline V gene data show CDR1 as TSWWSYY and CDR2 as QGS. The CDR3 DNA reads TGTGCTCTTTACTTCCCAGGGTTCTTTCGGGCGGGATTCTCTCACTACACCGATAAACTCATCTTT. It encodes CALYFPGFFRAGFSHYTDKLIF.

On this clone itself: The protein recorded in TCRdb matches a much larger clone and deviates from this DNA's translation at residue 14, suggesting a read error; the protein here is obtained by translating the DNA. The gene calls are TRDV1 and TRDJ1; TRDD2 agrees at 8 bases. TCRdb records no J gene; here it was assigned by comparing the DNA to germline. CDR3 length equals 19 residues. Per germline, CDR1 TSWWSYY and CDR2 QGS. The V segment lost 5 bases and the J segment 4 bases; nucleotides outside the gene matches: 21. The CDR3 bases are TGTGCTCTTGGGATTCCCGCTCTTCCTACCAAGACGTACCTCGATAAACTCATCTTT. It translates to CALGIPALPTKTYLDKLIF.

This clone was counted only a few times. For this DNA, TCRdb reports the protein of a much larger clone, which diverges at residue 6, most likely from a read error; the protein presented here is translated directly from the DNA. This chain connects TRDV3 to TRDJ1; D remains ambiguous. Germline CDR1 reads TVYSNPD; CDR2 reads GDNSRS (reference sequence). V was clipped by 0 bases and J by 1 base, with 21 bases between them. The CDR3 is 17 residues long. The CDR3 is CAFRHGPGAGSTDKLIF. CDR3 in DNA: TGTGCCTTTAGACACGGCCCCGGGGCGGGTTCCACCGATAAACTCATCTTT.

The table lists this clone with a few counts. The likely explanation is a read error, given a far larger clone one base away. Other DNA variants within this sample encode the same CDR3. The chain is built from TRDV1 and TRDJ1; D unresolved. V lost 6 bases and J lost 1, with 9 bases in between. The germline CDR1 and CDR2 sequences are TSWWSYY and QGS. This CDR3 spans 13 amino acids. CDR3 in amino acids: CALGALTTDKLIF. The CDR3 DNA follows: TGTGCTCTTGGAGCCCTAACCACCGATAAACTCATCTTT.

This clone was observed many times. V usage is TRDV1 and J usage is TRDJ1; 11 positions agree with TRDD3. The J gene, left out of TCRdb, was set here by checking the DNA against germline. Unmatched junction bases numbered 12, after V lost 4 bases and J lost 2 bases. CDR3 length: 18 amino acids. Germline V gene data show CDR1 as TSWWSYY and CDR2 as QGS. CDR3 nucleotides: TGTGCTCTTGGGGGATTCCTCCCCTGGGGGATACTGACCGATAAACTCATCTTT. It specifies CALGGFLPWGILTDKLIF.

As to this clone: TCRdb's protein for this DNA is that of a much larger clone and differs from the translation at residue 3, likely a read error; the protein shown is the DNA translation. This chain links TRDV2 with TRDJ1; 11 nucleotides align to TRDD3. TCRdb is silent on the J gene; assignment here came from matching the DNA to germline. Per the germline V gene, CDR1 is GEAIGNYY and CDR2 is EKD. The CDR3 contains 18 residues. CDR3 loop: CARDTGSYGWGIQDKLIF. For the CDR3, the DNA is TGTGCCCGTGACACCGGTTCCTACGGCTGGGGGATACAAGATAAACTCATCTTT.

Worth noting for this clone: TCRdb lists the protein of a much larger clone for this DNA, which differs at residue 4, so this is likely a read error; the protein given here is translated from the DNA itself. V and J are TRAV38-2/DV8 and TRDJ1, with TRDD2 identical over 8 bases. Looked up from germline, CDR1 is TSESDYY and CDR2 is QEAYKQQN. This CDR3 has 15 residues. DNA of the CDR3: TGTGCTTATGGGAGCCTTCCTATTGTGGGCGATAAACTCATCTTT. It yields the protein CAYGSLPIVGDKLIF.

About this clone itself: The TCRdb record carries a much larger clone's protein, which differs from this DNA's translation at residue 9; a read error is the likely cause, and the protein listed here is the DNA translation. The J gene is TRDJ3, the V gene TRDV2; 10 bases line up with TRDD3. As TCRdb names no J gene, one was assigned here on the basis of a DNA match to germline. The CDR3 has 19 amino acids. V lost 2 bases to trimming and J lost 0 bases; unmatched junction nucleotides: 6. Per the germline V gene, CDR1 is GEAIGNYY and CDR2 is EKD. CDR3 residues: CACDRLGDACSWDTRQMFF. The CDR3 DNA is TGTGCCTGTGACAGACTGGGGGATGCTTGCTCCTGGGACACCCGACAGATGTTTTTC.

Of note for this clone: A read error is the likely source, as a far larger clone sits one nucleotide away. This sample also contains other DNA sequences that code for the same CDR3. The CDR3 sequence is CALGEHKGVLGPYTDKLIF. DNA for the CDR3: TGTGCCCTTGGGGAACACAAGGGAGTACTGGGGCCGTACACCGATAAACTCATCTTT. The chain couples TRDV1 to TRDJ1; 7 nucleotides line up with TRDD3. This CDR3 has 19 residues. Germline V gene sequence: CDR1 TSWWSYY, CDR2 QGS.

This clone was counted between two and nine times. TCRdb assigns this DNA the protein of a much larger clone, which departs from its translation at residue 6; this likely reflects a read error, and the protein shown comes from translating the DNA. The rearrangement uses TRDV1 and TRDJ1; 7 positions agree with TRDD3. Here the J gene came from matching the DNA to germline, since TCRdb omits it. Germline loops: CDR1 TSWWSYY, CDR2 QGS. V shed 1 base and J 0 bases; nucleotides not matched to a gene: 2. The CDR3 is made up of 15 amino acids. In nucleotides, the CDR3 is TGTGCTCTTGGGGAACAGGGATACTACACCGATAAACTCATCTTT. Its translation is CALGEQGYYTDKLIF.